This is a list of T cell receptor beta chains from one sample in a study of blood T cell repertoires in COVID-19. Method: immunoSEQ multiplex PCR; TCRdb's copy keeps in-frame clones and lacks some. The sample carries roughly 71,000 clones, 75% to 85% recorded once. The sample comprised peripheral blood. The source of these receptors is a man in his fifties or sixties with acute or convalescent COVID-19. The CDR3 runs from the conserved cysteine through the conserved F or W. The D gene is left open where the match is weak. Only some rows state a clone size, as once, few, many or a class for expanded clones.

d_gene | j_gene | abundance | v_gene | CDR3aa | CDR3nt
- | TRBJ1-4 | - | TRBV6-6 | CASRTSGEGNEKLFF | TGTGCCAGCAGGACCTCGGGGGAGGGGAATGAAAAACTGTTTTTT
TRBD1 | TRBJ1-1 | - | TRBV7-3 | CASSYTGGVTEAFF | TGTGCCAGCAGCTACACAGGGGGCGTCACTGAAGCTTTCTTT
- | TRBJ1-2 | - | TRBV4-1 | CASSQESAGTIYGYTF | TGCGCCAGCAGCCAAGAATCGGCAGGGACTATCTATGGCTACACCTTC
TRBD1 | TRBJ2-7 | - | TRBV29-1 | CSVWTGLYEQYF | TGCAGCGTATGGACAGGGCTCTACGAGCAGTACTTC
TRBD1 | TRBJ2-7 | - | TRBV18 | CASSPPGLDRASYEQYF | TGTGCCAGCTCACCCCCCGGCCTGGACAGGGCCTCCTACGAGCAGTACTTC
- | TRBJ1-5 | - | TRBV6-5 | CASKESHGHQPQHF | TGTGCCAGCAAAGAGAGCCATGGGCATCAGCCCCAGCATTTT
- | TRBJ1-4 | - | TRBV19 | CASSATATNEKLFF | TGTGCCAGTAGTGCCACAGCAACTAATGAAAAACTGTTTTTT
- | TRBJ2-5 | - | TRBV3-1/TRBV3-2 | CASSQLPSREETQYF | TGTGCCAGCAGCCAACTCCCTTCGCGAGAAGAGACCCAGTACTTC
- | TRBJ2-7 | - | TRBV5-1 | CASSLGPNYEQYF | TGCGCCAGCAGCTTGGGTCCTAACTACGAGCAGTACTTC
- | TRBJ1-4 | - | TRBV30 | CAWNEEGEKLFF | TGTGCCTGGAACGAGGAGGGCGAAAAACTGTTTTTT
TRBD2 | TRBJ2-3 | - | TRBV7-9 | CASSLDRRGSTDTQYF | TGTGCCAGCAGCTTAGACCGGCGGGGGAGCACAGATACGCAGTATTTT
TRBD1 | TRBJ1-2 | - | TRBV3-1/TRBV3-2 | CASSQTHTGDGYTF | TGTGCCAGCAGCCAAACCCACACAGGGGATGGCTACACCTTC
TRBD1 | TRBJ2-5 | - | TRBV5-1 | CASSPGTGVTQYF | TGCGCCAGCAGCCCGGGGACAGGGGTGACCCAGTACTTC
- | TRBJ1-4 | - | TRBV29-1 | CSVEDRGRVGEKLFF | TGCAGCGTTGAAGACCGTGGCAGGGTGGGAGAAAAACTGTTTTTT
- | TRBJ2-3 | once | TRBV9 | CASSVQVTDTQYF | TGTGCCAGCAGCGTCCAGGTCACAGATACGCAGTATTTT
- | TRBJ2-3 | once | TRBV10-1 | CASSEGLRTDTQYF | TGCGCCAGCAGTGAAGGACTTCGCACAGATACGCAGTATTTT
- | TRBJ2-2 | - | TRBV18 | CASSPGQTRGTGELFF | TGTGCCAGCTCACCAGGACAGACCCGAGGGACCGGGGAGCTGTTTTTT
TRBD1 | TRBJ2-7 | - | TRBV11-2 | CASSLNPGTAYEQYF | TGTGCCAGCAGCTTAAACCCCGGGACAGCCTACGAGCAGTACTTC
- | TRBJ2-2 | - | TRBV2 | CASRLVKNTGELFF | TGTGCCAGCAGACTCGTGAAGAACACCGGGGAGCTGTTTTTT
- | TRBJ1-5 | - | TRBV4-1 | CASSHPSLNQPQHF | TGCGCCAGCAGCCATCCCTCCCTCAATCAGCCCCAGCATTTT
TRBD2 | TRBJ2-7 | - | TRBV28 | CASSPPSGGAGEQYF | TGTGCCAGCAGTCCGCCTAGCGGGGGGGCGGGGGAGCAGTACTTC
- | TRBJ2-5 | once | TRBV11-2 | CASSLSLASETQYF | TGTGCCAGCAGCTTATCCCTAGCGTCGGAGACCCAGTACTTC
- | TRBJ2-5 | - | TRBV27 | CASSSRLMSYQETQYF | TGTGCCAGCAGTAGTAGACTGATGTCGTACCAAGAGACCCAGTACTTC
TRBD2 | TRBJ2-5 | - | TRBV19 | CASSMASGRQETQYF | TGTGCCAGTAGTATGGCTAGCGGACGTCAAGAGACCCAGTACTTC
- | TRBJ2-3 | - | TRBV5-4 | CASRPTGKTDTQYF | TGTGCCAGCAGACCTACAGGGAAGACAGATACGCAGTATTTT
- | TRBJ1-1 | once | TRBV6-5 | CASSYSKFAGNTEAFF | TGTGCCAGCAGTTACTCGAAGTTTGCGGGGAACACTGAAGCTTTCTTT
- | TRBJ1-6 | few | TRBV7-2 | CASSFTGTGGSPLHF | TGTGCCAGCAGCTTTACCGGGACTGGAGGATCACCCCTCCACTTT
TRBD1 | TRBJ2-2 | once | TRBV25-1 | CASSEFHGTGDPGELFF | TGTGCCAGCAGTGAATTTCACGGGACAGGGGACCCCGGGGAGCTGTTTTTT
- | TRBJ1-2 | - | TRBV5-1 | CASSLAEGLAGYTF | TGCGCCAGCAGCTTGGCCGAGGGTCTGGCTGGCTACACCTTC
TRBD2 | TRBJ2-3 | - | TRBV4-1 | CASSQSSGGAGTDTQYF | TGCGCCAGCAGCCAATCTAGCGGGGGGGCTGGCACAGATACGCAGTATTTT
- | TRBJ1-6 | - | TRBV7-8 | CGTQDSYNSPLHF | TGTGGCACGCAGGACAGCTATAATTCACCCCTCCACTTT
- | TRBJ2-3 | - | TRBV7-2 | CASSLGATDTQYF | TGTGCCAGCAGCTTAGGGGCAACAGATACGCAGTATTTT
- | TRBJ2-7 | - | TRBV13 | CASSGALGAKEQYF | TGTGCCAGCAGTGGGGCCCTTGGGGCGAAGGAGCAGTACTTC
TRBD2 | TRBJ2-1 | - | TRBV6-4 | CASSLIAGASYNEQFF | TGTGCCAGCAGCCTAATAGCGGGGGCCTCCTACAATGAGCAGTTCTTC
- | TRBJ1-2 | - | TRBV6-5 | CASFSTYYGYTF | TGTGCCAGCTTTTCTACTTACTATGGCTACACCTTC
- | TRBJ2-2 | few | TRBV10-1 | CASSVETNTGELFF | TGCGCCAGCAGTGTGGAGACGAACACCGGGGAGCTGTTTTTT
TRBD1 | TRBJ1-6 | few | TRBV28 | CASSQPGQGNSPLHF | TGTGCCAGCAGTCAACCGGGACAGGGAAATTCACCCCTCCACTTT
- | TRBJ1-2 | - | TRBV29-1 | CSVGWGRGGYTF | TGCAGCGTTGGTTGGGGTAGGGGTGGCTACACCTTC
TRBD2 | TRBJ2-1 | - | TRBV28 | CASSFLALAGGGNEQFF | TGTGCCAGCAGTTTCCTGGCACTAGCGGGGGGGGGTAATGAGCAGTTCTTC
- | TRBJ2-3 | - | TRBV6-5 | CATNLAPGSTDTQYF | TGTGCCACCAACCTAGCGCCAGGAAGCACAGATACGCAGTATTTT
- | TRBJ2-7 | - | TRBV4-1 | CASSQGRRWGEDSSGVCYEQYF | TGCGCCAGCAGCCAAGGACGGCGGTGGGGGGAGGACTCCTCTGGGGTCTGCTACGAGCAGTACTTC
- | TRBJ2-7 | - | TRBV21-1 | CASSKDERGGFSEQYF | TGTGCCAGCAGCAAAGACGAGCGGGGGGGCTTTTCCGAGCAGTACTTC
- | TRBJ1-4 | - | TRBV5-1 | CASSLGTAPTNEKLFF | TGCGCCAGCAGCTTGGGGACAGCTCCAACTAATGAAAAACTGTTTTTT
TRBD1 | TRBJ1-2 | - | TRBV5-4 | CASSLTGAGINGYTF | TGTGCCAGCAGCTTGACAGGGGCGGGTATTAATGGCTACACCTTC
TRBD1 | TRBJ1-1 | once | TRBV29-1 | CSVSQGATEAFF | TGCAGCGTTTCACAGGGGGCAACTGAAGCTTTCTTT
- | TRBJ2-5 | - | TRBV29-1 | CSVFRTVLQETQYF | TGCAGCGTTTTTAGGACAGTCTTGCAAGAGACCCAGTACTTC
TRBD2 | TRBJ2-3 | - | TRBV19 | CASSIRSGGAGDTQYF | TGTGCCAGTAGTATTCGGAGCGGGGGGGCCGGAGATACGCAGTATTTT
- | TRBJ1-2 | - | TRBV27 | CASSLGGGRRYGYTF | TGTGCCAGCAGTTTAGGGGGGGGGCGTAGGTATGGCTACACCTTC
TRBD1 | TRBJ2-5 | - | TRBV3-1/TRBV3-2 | CASSRGQGREETQYF | TGTGCCAGCAGCCGTGGACAGGGCCGCGAAGAGACCCAGTACTTC
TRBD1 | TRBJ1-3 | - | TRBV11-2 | CASGFVGQGLGGNTIYF | TGTGCCAGCGGGTTTGTTGGACAGGGGCTGGGAGGAAACACCATATATTTT
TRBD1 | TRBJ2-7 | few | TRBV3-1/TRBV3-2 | CASSRQATGGPYEQYF | TGTGCCAGCAGCCGCCAGGCGACAGGGGGACCCTACGAGCAGTACTTC